The 13 T cell receptor beta chains given below trace back to one sample, sequenced in a study of blood T cell repertoires in COVID-19. TCRdb's table, derived via immunoSEQ multiplex PCR, lists solely in-frame clones and lacks some. The sample holds around 400,000 clones, 70% to 90% seen once. The sequenced material came from peripheral blood. The origin of the receptors is a woman aged 55-70 years with COVID-19, enrolled during active disease.

The chain couples TRBV6-4 to TRBJ2-3; tentative D call: TRBD1 (6 bases). V was shortened by 5 bases and J by 0 bases, with 12 bases between the two germline ends. Germline V gene sequence: CDR1 MRHNA, CDR2 SNTAGT. CDR3 length equals 15 residues. The CDR3 region has the DNA TGTGCCAGCAGTTCCAGGGGCACGAGCACAGATACGCAGTATTTT. Its protein is CASSSRGTSTDTQYF.

The sample holds one count of this clone. This chain links TRBV11-2 with TRBJ2-3, with TRBD2 matching over 11 bases. Germline V gene lookup returns CDR1 SGHAT and CDR2 FQNNGV. The CDR3 spans 15 residues. The ends lost 4 bases at V and 3 bases at J; junction bases unmatched: 3. The CDR3 sequence is CASSSLAGGTDTQYF. In DNA form, the CDR3 reads TGTGCCAGCAGCTCCCTAGCGGGGGGAACAGATACGCAGTATTTT.

The chain has TRBV14 and TRBJ1-2, with TRBD1 as a possible D gene (6 bases). This CDR3 contains 13 residues. CDR1 and CDR2 (germline): SGHDN, FVKESK. The V gene lost 1 base and the J gene lost 8 bases, with 11 bases spanning the gap. CDR3 nucleotide sequence: TGTGCCAGCAGCCAAGGACAGGCTTGGGGCTACACCTTC. It translates to CASSQGQAWGYTF.

The CDR3 DNA reads TGTGCCAGCAGCTTAAGCTTGTCTGGGGCCAACGTCCTGACTTTC. Translated, it gives CASSLSLSGANVLTF. The rearrangement uses TRBV5-4 and TRBJ2-6; D unresolved. This CDR3 is 15 amino acids long. Germline CDR1 is SGHNT and CDR2 is YYREEE (reference sequence). V dropped 2 bases and J dropped 1 base, with 7 bases sitting between them.

The chain couples TRBV7-8 to TRBJ1-2, with 8 bases fitting TRBD1. J lost 4 bases, V lost 4 bases, and 11 bases had no gene match. Germline CDR1 and CDR2: SGHVS and FQNEAQ. The CDR3 length is 16 residues. The CDR3 is CASSSSYRGKTYGYTF. Here the CDR3 DNA reads TGTGCCAGCAGCTCCAGCTACAGGGGGAAAACCTATGGCTACACCTTC.

This clone was recorded only once. The chain employs TRBV7-2 and TRBJ1-5, with D possibly matching TRBD1 (6 bases). Deletions cut 4 bases from V and 2 bases from J, with 6 bases between. Germline V gene sequence: CDR1 SGHTA, CDR2 FQGNSA. This CDR3 region has 13 residues. CDR3 DNA sequence: TGTGCCAGCAGCTCAGGGGGCAATCAGCCCCAGCATTTT. Translation: CASSSGGNQPQHF.

This clone was detected many times. The chain links TRBV7-9 to TRBJ1-3; D call uncertain. Trimming pared 4 bases from V and 3 bases from J, leaving 13 bases between. The germline V gene encodes CDR1 SEHNR and CDR2 FQNEAQ (reference sequence). This CDR3 has 15 residues. CDR3 DNA: TGTGCCAGCAGCTCCCGGGAGGAAAGTGGAAACACCATATATTTT. It specifies CASSSREESGNTIYF.

The chain has TRBV21-1 and TRBJ1-4; the table's D call of TRBD1 was not tested on the DNA. TRBV21-1 is flagged as a pseudogene. This CDR3 spans 14 amino acids. CDR3 DNA: TGTGCCAGCAGCAAGGGACAGGGCAATGAAAAACTGTTTTTT. Translating gives CASSKGQGNEKLFF.

The chain is built from TRBV15 and TRBJ2-1; possible D gene TRBD1, 5 bases. There are 16 residues in the CDR3. Germline V gene data show CDR1 as LNHNV and CDR2 as YYDKDF (reference sequence). Trimming shortened V by 0 bases and J by 8 bases, and 17 bases separated the two germline ends. The CDR3: CATSREGGARLYEQFF. CDR3 in DNA: TGTGCCACCAGCAGAGAGGGTGGGGCCAGACTCTATGAGCAGTTCTTC.

The genes are TRBV28 and TRBJ1-5, with a weak D call TRBD1 (5 bases). The CDR3 extends over 13 amino acids. Trimming pared 8 bases from V and 6 bases from J, leaving 14 bases between. Germline V CDR1 and CDR2: MDHEN, SYDVKM. The CDR3 spells CASQGRNFQPQHF. For the CDR3, the DNA is TGTGCCAGCCAGGGCAGGAATTTTCAGCCCCAGCATTTT.

The gene calls are TRBV5-1 and TRBJ2-1, with 9 bases that match TRBD2. CDR3 length: 16 residues. Germline V lookup: CDR1 SGHRS, CDR2 YFSETQ. J gave up 9 bases and V 0 bases, and 10 bases lay outside the gene matches. The CDR3 nucleotides read TGCGCCAGCAGCTTGGTTCTAGCGGGGATACCTGTTGAGCAGTTCTTC. Protein sequence: CASSLVLAGIPVEQFF. The full variable domain, its missing parts supplied by reference TRBV5-1 and TRBJ2-1, is KAGVTQTPRYLIKTRGQQVTLSCSPISGHRSVSWYQQTPGQGLQFLFEYFSETQRNKGNFPGRFSGRQFSNSRSEMNVSTLELGDSALYLCASSLVLAGIPVEQFFGPGTRLTVL.

With regard to this clone: The same CDR3 can be traced to other DNA sequences in this sample. The rearrangement links TRBV6-5 to TRBJ1-1; TRBD1 is a possible D gene (5 bases). The CDR3 length is 13 residues. Germline-derived CDR1 and CDR2 are MNHEY and SVGAGI. Trimming took 6 bases from V and 0 from J, leaving 8 bases between them. Written as DNA, the CDR3 is TGTGCCAGCAGGGGGCTGATGAACACTGAAGCTTTCTTT. Encoded protein: CASRGLMNTEAFF.

This chain uses TRBV3-1 (or the pseudogene TRBV3-2) with TRBJ2-7, with 8 bases identical to TRBD2. This CDR3 region has 15 residues. The germline V gene has CDR1 LGHDT and CDR2 YNNKEL (reference sequence). After removal of 1 base from V and 7 bases from J, the junction contained 9 bases not matched to a gene. The chain's CDR3 is CASSQVAGGLLEQYF. The DNA of the CDR3 is TGTGCCAGCAGCCAAGTTGCGGGAGGACTCTTGGAGCAGTACTTC.